Below, 15 T cell receptor beta chains from the same sample are listed, as sequenced in a study of blood T cells in healthy people across ages. For the second PCR, which ran for 7 to 11 cycles, a sample-barcoded 5' primer and a J-beta primer mix were used. TCRdb analysed the 5' RACE reads with MiXCR anew, one entry per CDR3 protein. The table shows hundreds of thousands of distinct CDR3 sequences, with 52% occurring only once. The material sequenced was blood. The receptors come from a woman of 80 years or more in good health.

This chain uses TRBV15 with TRBJ2-7, with D maybe TRBD1 (6 bases). Germline CDR1 is LNHNV and CDR2 is YYDKDF (reference sequence). With 5 bases removed from V and 3 bases from J, the gap between germline ends came to 8 bases. CDR3 length: 12 residues. The CDR3 is CATSQGYYEQYF. The CDR3 DNA reads TGTGCCACCAGCCAGGGGTACTACGAGCAGTACTTC.

This clonotype occurred a few times. Being one base from a much bigger clone, this may be a read error. This sequence joins TRBV12-3 or TRBV12-4 and TRBJ2-7; 7 nucleotides match TRBD2. Trimming at V came to 5 bases and at J to 7 bases, leaving 11 bases not matched to a gene. This CDR3 spans 14 amino acids. This CDR3 reads CASSATGTTNEQYF. The CDR3, as DNA: TGTGCCAGCAGTGCGACCGGGACTACCAATGAGCAGTACTTC.

This clonotype occurred many times. The CDR3 is CSARDALAGGFTDTQYF. CDR3 nucleotide sequence: TGCAGTGCTAGAGATGCACTAGCGGGAGGGTTCACAGATACGCAGTATTTT. The J gene is TRBJ2-3, the V gene TRBV20-1; TRBD2 aligns across 13 bases. CDR1 DFQATT and CDR2 SNEGSKA come from the germline V gene (reference sequence). Trimming cost V 0 bases and J 2 bases; bases outside gene matches: 5. The CDR3 totals 17 residues.

With regard to this clonotype: The junction departs from germline at one end; a sequencing error may be responsible. The chain uses TRBV28 and TRBJ1-5; D might be TRBD1 (6 bases). This CDR3 comprises 16 residues. Germline V lookup: CDR1 MDHEN, CDR2 SYDVKM. The CDR3 nucleotides read TGTGCCAGCAGCTCCGGGACAAAGGGGAGTAATCAGCTCCAGCATTTT. This translates into CASSSGTKGSNQLQHF.

Points on this clonotype: A much larger clone is a single base away; this may be a read error. CDR3 nucleotide sequence: TGCAGCGGTGATATAGGACAACAAGCTTTCTTT. This codes for CSGDIGQQAFF. This chain links TRBV29-1 with TRBJ1-1, with D tentatively TRBD1 (5 bases). This CDR3 contains 11 residues. Trimming removed 7 bases from V and 9 bases from J, with 15 bases in between. CDR1 SQVTM and CDR2 ANQGSEA come from the germline V gene.

In regard to this clonotype: Just one base apart from a much larger clone, this may be a read error. The chain couples TRBV27 to TRBJ2-1; D may be TRBD2 (6 bases). Germline-derived CDR1 and CDR2 are MNHEY and SMNVEV (reference sequence). The CDR3 length is 14 residues. CDR3 coding DNA: TGTGCCAGCAGTCAGTGGACTACAGTCAATAAGCAGTTCTTC. It translates to CASSQWTTVNKQFF.

The genes are TRBV5-1 and TRBJ2-7; TRBD1 is a possible D gene (6 bases). Trimming pared 0 bases from V and 0 bases from J, leaving 10 bases between. Germline V gene sequence: CDR1 SGHRS, CDR2 YFSETQ. This CDR3 contains 15 residues. The CDR3 nucleotides read TGCGCCAGCAGCTTGGAGACAGGCTACTCCTACGAGCAGTACTTC. Protein product: CASSLETGYSYEQYF. Supplemented by reference TRBV5-1 and TRBJ2-7, the full variable domain reads KAGVTQTPRYLIKTRGQQVTLSCSPISGHRSVSWYQQTPGQGLQFLFEYFSETQRNKGNFPGRFSGRQFSNSRSEMNVSTLELGDSALYLCASSLETGYSYEQYFGPGTRLTVT.

The rearrangement uses TRBV3-1 and TRBJ2-1; D may be TRBD2 (6 bases). V lost 4 bases and J lost 0, with 19 bases in between. Germline V gene data show CDR1 as LGHDT and CDR2 as YNNKEL (reference sequence). The CDR3 totals 18 residues. CDR3 region: CASSPLGSLASSYNEQFF. In DNA, the CDR3 is TGTGCCAGCAGCCCCCTGGGATCGCTAGCGTCCTCCTACAATGAGCAGTTCTTC.

This clonotype was found many times. This sequence joins TRBV5-1 and TRBJ2-6, with TRBD1 matching over 9 bases. Germline V lookup: CDR1 SGHRS, CDR2 YFSETQ. The CDR3 contains 16 residues. Trimming removed 6 bases from V and 0 bases from J; junction bases left unmatched: 4. This CDR3 is CASIKDRGSGANVLTF. CDR3 bases: TGCGCCAGCATAAAGGACAGGGGCTCTGGGGCCAACGTCCTGACTTTC.

This clonotype was counted a single time. The chain is built from TRBV20-1 and TRBJ1-2; 7 nucleotides match TRBD1. V trimming: 2 bases; J trimming: 5 bases; junction bases outside the gene matches: 20. Germline-derived CDR1 and CDR2 are DFQATT and SNEGSKA (reference sequence). The CDR3 covers 18 residues. DNA for the CDR3: TGCAGTGCTAGACCAACGCCGGGACAGAGGCCTGGGGATTATGGCTACACCTTC. It specifies CSARPTPGQRPGDYGYTF.

This clonotype has a count of ten or more. The CDR3 is CASSPQAESYGYTF. CDR3 nucleotide sequence: TGTGCCAGCTCACCACAAGCGGAGTCTTATGGCTACACCTTC. The J gene is TRBJ1-2, the V gene TRBV18, with D unresolved. CDR3 size: 14 residues. Per germline, CDR1 KGHSH and CDR2 LQKENI. V was shortened by 1 base and J by 5 bases, with 11 bases between the two germline ends.

Comments on this clonotype: A much larger clone lies a single base off, so this may be a read error. The chain uses TRBV7-8 and TRBJ2-1; 12 bases match TRBD2. V shed 5 bases, J shed 13 bases, and the junction held 18 bases outside the gene matches. The CDR3 is 17 amino acids. The germline gives CDR1 SGHVS, CDR2 FQNEAQ. In DNA, the CDR3 is TGTGCCAGCAGCCCGCTTGGGACTAGCGGGTTTCAAGAGACCCAGTTCTTC. Protein product: CASSPLGTSGFQETQFF.

The chain combines TRBV6-2 or TRBV6-3 with TRBJ1-5; D gene ambiguous. V was cut by 4 bases and J by 5 bases, with 9 bases left in between. The CDR3 is made up of 13 amino acids. CDR1 and CDR2 from the germline V gene are MNHEY and SVGEGT. CDR3 in DNA: TGTGCCAGCAGTTGGACGATTTATCAGCCCCAGCATTTT. It translates to CASSWTIYQPQHF.

This rearrangement joins TRBV7-9 to TRBJ1-2; D gene ambiguous. Trimming shortened V by 2 bases and J by 2 bases, and 12 bases separated the two germline ends. CDR3 length: 15 residues. Germline values: CDR1 SEHNR, CDR2 FQNEAQ (reference sequence). The CDR3 sequence is CASSLNSGRNYGYTF. CDR3 bases: TGTGCCAGCAGCTTAAACTCTGGACGAAACTATGGCTACACCTTC.

The chain employs TRBV11-2 and TRBJ2-4; D is perhaps TRBD1 (5 bases). The last part of the DNA fits TRBJ2-7 better; the J call may be wrong. Germline CDR1 reads SGHAT; CDR2 reads FQNNGV. This CDR3 region has 15 residues. This CDR3 is CASSLAQTALYEQYF. The CDR3 region has the DNA TGTGCCAGCAGCTTAGCCCAGACAGCCCTCTACGAGCAGTACTTC.